Detailed here is one TCR beta chain. This CDR3 comprises 14 residues. CDR1 is SGHRS, CDR2 YFSETQ, per germline. The ends were cut back, 4 bases at V and 1 base at J, with 10 bases in the middle. The source of the sample is a study of early T cells in non-severe SARS-CoV-2 infection. One entry per CDR3 protein, called by TCRdb with MiXCR from the 5' RACE reads. The data hold 75,000 or so distinct CDR3 sequences, with about 11% observed a single time. The V call is TRBV5-1, the J call TRBJ2-3, with D perhaps matching TRBD2 (6 bases). The sample comprised whole blood. This sequence originates from an adult who was a healthcare worker with PCR-confirmed SARS-CoV-2 infection or an uninfected control (not recorded which). CDR3 sequence reads: CASSEGGGTDTQYF. The CDR3 DNA is TGCGCCAGCAGCGAGGGAGGCGGCACAGATACGCAGTATTTT.